This T cell receptor beta chain was captured by sequencing in a study of blood T cells in healthy people across ages. With a J-beta primer mix and a sample-barcoded 5' primer, a second PCR ran about 6 to 11 cycles. TCRdb redid the calling of the 5' RACE reads with MiXCR, one entry per CDR3 protein. This sample has some 790,000 distinct CDR3 sequences, with 29% found just once. CDR3 size: 18 residues. Germline values: CDR1 LGHNA, CDR2 YSLEER. V was clipped by 0 bases and J by 3 bases, with 19 bases between them. Points on this clonotype: The target antigen is unknown.

Findings and limits, study-wide: More naive CD4+ cells and higher diversity marked long-lived donors relative to aged donors.

This rearrangement joins TRBV4-3 to TRBJ2-3; TRBD1 or TRBD2 may be the D gene (6 bases each). Material for sequencing was blood. The receptor was isolated from an elderly woman in good health. The CDR3 reads CASSQEHLHGGSTDTQYF. The CDR3 DNA sequence: TGCGCCAGCAGCCAAGAACACCTGCACGGGGGCTCAACAGATACGCAGTATTTT.